The clone carrying this T cell receptor beta chain was detected many times. This sample is part of a study of early T cells in non-severe SARS-CoV-2 infection. TCRdb independently ran MiXCR on the 5' RACE reads; one entry per CDR3 protein. Of tens of thousands of distinct CDR3 sequences in the sample, 9% to 15% were seen once. This CDR3 region has 16 residues. Germline CDR1 is MDHEN and CDR2 is SYDVKM. V shed 2 bases and J shed 1 base, with 12 bases lying between them. The sequence came from an adult who was a healthcare worker with PCR-confirmed SARS-CoV-2 infection or an uninfected control (not recorded which). The rearrangement links TRBV28 to TRBJ2-1, with D perhaps TRBD1 or TRBD2 (5 bases each). Sequencing input: whole blood. The CDR3 loop reads CASSLRYGGSYNEQFF. The CDR3 nucleotides read TGTGCCAGCAGTTTACGGTATGGGGGATCCTACAATGAGCAGTTCTTC.